Following are 3 T cell receptor beta chains from one sample sequenced in a study of early T cells in non-severe SARS-CoV-2 infection. A single record per CDR3 protein comes from TCRdb applying MiXCR to the 5' RACE reads. This sample has around 84,000 distinct CDR3 sequences, with around 10% found just once. What was sequenced was whole blood. These receptors came from an adult who was a healthcare worker with PCR-confirmed SARS-CoV-2 infection or an uninfected control (not recorded which).

V gene TRBV11-2 combines with J gene TRBJ2-5; TRBD1 or TRBD2 may be the D gene (6 bases each). V was shortened by 6 bases and J by 4 bases, with 12 bases between the two germline ends. Germline lookup yields CDR1 SGHAT and CDR2 FQNNGV. The CDR3 spans 13 residues. The CDR3 reads CASSPPGAETQYF. For the CDR3, the DNA is TGTGCCAGCAGTCCTCCGGGGGCAGAGACCCAGTACTTC.

Ten or more counts support this clonotype. The rearrangement joins TRBV5-1 to TRBJ1-2, with a possible D match to TRBD1 (6 bases). Between the trimmed V and J ends, which lost 4 bases and 2 bases, there was a span of 18 bases. CDR1 is SGHRS and CDR2 is YFSETQ in the germline V gene. This CDR3 is built from 16 residues. In nucleotides, the CDR3 is TGCGCCAGCAGCCCGCAGACAGGCCAAGTGAACTATGGCTACACCTTC. Translated, it gives CASSPQTGQVNYGYTF.

This clonotype has only a few counts. The genes are TRBV11-2 and TRBJ2-2; D ambiguous. The CDR3 is 14 amino acids. The ends were cut back, 2 bases at V and 6 bases at J, with 10 bases in the middle. The V gene's germline CDR1 is SGHAT and CDR2 FQNNGV. The CDR3 nucleotides read TGTGCCAGCAGCTTAAACCTGGAACCCGGGGAGCTGTTTTTT. Its protein is CASSLNLEPGELFF.